One sample yielded the 25 T cell receptor beta chains listed below, sequenced in a study of shared clonotypes between healthy human individuals. Data came from immunoSEQ multiplex PCR; TCRdb stores just in-frame clones and leaves some out. The data show fewer than 650,000 clones, with around 78% seen just once and about an eighth held by the top ten. Material for sequencing was PBMCs. The source of these receptors is a woman between 40 and 55 years old in good health. Some clones in this sample may be carry-over from other donors' samples.

This clone was seen many times. This sample also contains other DNA sequences that code for the same CDR3. The genes are TRBV11-2 and TRBJ2-5; TRBD2 agrees at 8 bases. The DNA end is a closer match to TRBJ2-7, so the J assignment may be wrong. This CDR3 is built from 15 residues. The germline V gene has CDR1 SGHAT and CDR2 FQNNGV. The DNA of the CDR3 is TGTGCCAGCAGCTTAGCCGTAGCGGGGATCTACGAGCAGTACTTC. Amino acid sequence: CASSLAVAGIYEQYF.

Concerning this clone: A far larger clone is off by one base, so a read error is likely. V usage is TRBV2 and J usage is TRBJ1-4; unclear D gene. The V end lost 6 bases, the J end lost 2 bases, and 7 bases lay between the germline ends. CDR3 size: 13 residues. CDR1 is SNHLY, CDR2 FYNNEI, per germline. The CDR3 sequence is CASSRITNEKLFF. CDR3 coding DNA: TGTGCCAGCAGCCGGATTACTAATGAAAAACTGTTTTTT. The variable domain in full, with the rest retrieved from reference TRBV2 and TRBJ1-4, is EPEVTQTPSHQVTQMGQEVILRCVPISNHLYFYWYRQILGQKVEFLVSFYNNEISEKSEIFDDQFSVERPDGSNFTLKIRSTKLEDSAMYFCASSRITNEKLFFGSGTQLSVL.

This clone is a singleton in its sample. The chain joins TRBV19 to TRBJ2-7; TRBD1 matches at 8 bases. CDR3 length: 13 residues. Germline V gene data show CDR1 as LNHDA and CDR2 as SQIVND (reference sequence). Trimming removed 8 bases from V and 5 bases from J; junction bases left unmatched: 8. Written as DNA, the CDR3 is TGTGCCAGTTCCATGCAGGGGGCGAACGAGCAGTACTTC. It encodes CASSMQGANEQYF.

Note on this clone: In the same sample, other DNA sequences code for this CDR3. The rearrangement links TRBV6-6 to TRBJ1-5, with 10 bases fitting TRBD1. V gave up 5 bases and J gave up 4 bases; unmatched junction bases: 8. The CDR3 is made up of 16 amino acids. Looked up from germline, CDR1 is MNHNY and CDR2 is SVGAGI (reference sequence). CDR3 region: CASSPGTGVTNQPQHF. CDR3 sequence (DNA): TGTGCCAGCAGTCCCGGGACAGGGGTTACAAATCAGCCCCAGCATTTT.

Note on this clone: Possible read error: a much larger clone is one base away. The chain has TRBV14 and TRBJ2-7; no clear D. CDR1 is SGHDN and CDR2 is FVKESK in the germline V gene. V lost 3 bases, J lost 2 bases, and 2 bases lay in between. The CDR3 length is 11 residues. This chain's CDR3 is CASSHAYEQYF. The CDR3, as DNA: TGTGCCAGCAGCCACGCCTACGAGCAGTACTTC.

V and J are TRBV28 and TRBJ1-1; the D gene is possibly TRBD1 (5 bases). With 6 bases removed from V and 0 bases from J, the gap between germline ends came to 8 bases. Germline V gives CDR1 MDHEN, CDR2 SYDVKM. The CDR3 consists of 13 residues. In DNA form, the CDR3 reads TGTGCCAGCAGGGGACTGCTGAACACTGAAGCTTTCTTT. Residues: CASRGLLNTEAFF.

Concerning this clone itself: Other DNA sequences within the sample encode an identical CDR3. The chain recombines TRBV5-1 with TRBJ1-1; no clear D. Germline assignment: CDR1 SGHRS and CDR2 YFSETQ. V was clipped by 4 bases and J by 1 base, with 8 bases between them. CDR3 size: 13 residues. The CDR3 protein is CASSPPANTEAFF. CDR3 bases: TGCGCCAGCAGCCCGCCGGCGAACACTGAAGCTTTCTTT.

The V and J genes are TRBV14 and TRBJ1-2; weak D call: TRBD1 (6 bases). Between the trimmed V and J ends, which lost 0 bases and 4 bases, there was a span of 18 bases. The CDR3 extends over 17 amino acids. Germline-derived CDR1 and CDR2 are SGHDN and FVKESK. CDR3 in DNA: TGTGCCAGCAGCCAAGACCCCTGGGGGGGGGCAAGCTATGGCTACACCTTC. Its translation: CASSQDPWGGASYGYTF.

This clone was picked up a small number of times. The rearrangement joins TRBV6-5 to TRBJ2-2; TRBD2 aligns across 14 bases. V gave up 4 bases and J gave up 9 bases; unmatched junction bases: 7. The germline V gene encodes CDR1 MNHEY and CDR2 SVGAGI. There are 16 residues in the CDR3. The CDR3 region has the DNA TGTGCCAGCAGTTCAACCGGGACTAGCGGGAGTAGGGAGCTGTTTTTT. This gives the protein CASSSTGTSGSRELFF.

Many counts were recorded for this clone. The chain combines TRBV4-2 with TRBJ1-1, with 9 bases matching TRBD1. CDR1 and CDR2 from the germline V gene are LGHNA and YNFKEQ. The junction had 3 bases not matched to a gene; V was cut back by 3 bases and J by 1 base. The CDR3 sequence is 15 residues long. CDR3 sequence (DNA): TGTGCCAGCAGCCACCCGGGACAGGGGAACACTGAAGCTTTCTTT. This translates into CASSHPGQGNTEAFF.

This chain links TRBV9 with TRBJ2-5; 10 bases align to TRBD1. Per germline, CDR1 SGDLS and CDR2 YYNGEE. With 4 bases clipped from V and 4 bases from J, the junction kept 7 bases outside the gene matches. The length of the CDR3 is 15 residues. CDR3 sequence reads: CASSTRQGAGETQYF. The CDR3 nucleotides are TGTGCCAGCAGCACCCGACAGGGGGCGGGAGAGACCCAGTACTTC. Together with reference TRBV9 and TRBJ2-5, the CDR3 gives the full variable domain: DSGVTQTPKHLITATGQRVTLRCSPRSGDLSVYWYQQSLDQGLQFLIQYYNGEERAKGNILERFSAQQFPDLHSELNLSSLELGDSALYFCASSTRQGAGETQYFGPGTRLLVL.

This clone has only a few counts. This chain's CDR3 is CASSQDLWQLQYF. CDR3 bases: TGCGCCAGCAGCCAAGATCTATGGCAGCTGCAGTACTTC. The J gene is TRBJ2-7, the V gene TRBV4-3; D is unclear. The germline CDR1 and CDR2 sequences are LGHNA and YSLEER. The V end was cut by 0 bases, the J end by 9 bases, with 12 bases between. The CDR3 is 13 residues long.

V usage is TRBV2 and J usage is TRBJ2-2; D is uncertain. With 4 bases removed from V and 0 bases from J, the gap between germline ends came to 9 bases. Germline V CDR1 and CDR2: SNHLY, FYNNEI. The CDR3 totals 15 residues. The CDR3 nucleotides are TGTGCCAGCAGTGTTGTAGGGTCGAACACCGGGGAGCTGTTTTTT. Amino acid sequence: CASSVVGSNTGELFF.

This clone was seen only once. The chain couples TRBV28 to TRBJ2-3; D call uncertain. V lost 7 bases and J 1 base, leaving 9 bases between the germline ends. CDR3 length equals 13 residues. Germline V lookup: CDR1 MDHEN, CDR2 SYDVKM. CDR3 region: CASKETGTDTQYF. The DNA of the CDR3 is TGTGCCAGCAAGGAGACGGGCACAGATACGCAGTATTTT.

The sample holds a few counts of this clone. The chain links TRBV19 to TRBJ2-2, with TRBD2 matching 11 bases. This CDR3 spans 16 amino acids. The germline V gene encodes CDR1 LNHDA and CDR2 SQIVND (reference sequence). V lost 5 bases and J lost 3; bases outside the gene matches: 5. CDR3 in amino acids: CASSLGLADYTGELFF. CDR3 coding DNA: TGTGCCAGTAGTCTGGGACTAGCGGATTACACCGGGGAGCTGTTTTTT.

The count of this clone is one. This chain connects TRBV5-4 to TRBJ2-3; D not resolved. This CDR3 comprises 13 residues. Trimming took 4 bases from V and 6 from J, leaving 12 bases between them. Germline-derived CDR1 and CDR2 are SGHNT and YYREEE (reference sequence). CDR3 sequence (DNA): TGTGCCAGCAGCCAAAACCTGGAGGATACGCAGTATTTT. Translating gives CASSQNLEDTQYF.

This clone was recorded a few times. The CDR3 reads CATRLAGGQETQYF. Written as DNA, the CDR3 is TGTGCCACTAGACTAGCGGGAGGGCAAGAGACCCAGTACTTC. The chain recombines TRBV15 with TRBJ2-5, with 14 bases lining up with TRBD2. Per the germline V gene, CDR1 is LNHNV and CDR2 is YYDKDF (reference sequence). V lost 9 bases and J lost 2; bases outside the gene matches: 2. This CDR3 spans 14 amino acids. Looking up the rest from reference TRBV15 and TRBJ2-5 gives the full variable domain: DAMVIQNPRYQVTQFGKPVTLSCSQTLNHNVMYWYQQKSSQAPKLLFHYYDKDFNNEADTPDNFQSRRPNTSFCFLDIRSPGLGDTAMYLCATRLAGGQETQYFGPGTRLLVL.

This clone was counted at least ten times. The rearrangement uses TRBV28 and TRBJ2-3; D uncertain. In germline, CDR1 is MDHEN, CDR2 SYDVKM. This CDR3 is built from 14 residues. V was shortened by 2 bases and J by 4 bases, with 10 bases between the two germline ends. CDR3: CASSLGSGADTQYF. CDR3 sequence (DNA): TGTGCCAGCAGTTTAGGGTCAGGCGCAGATACGCAGTATTTT. Full variable domain (missing parts from reference TRBV28 and TRBJ2-3): DVKVTQSSRYLVKRTGEKVFLECVQDMDHENMFWYRQDPGLGLRLIYFSYDVKMKEKGDIPEGYSVSREKKERFSLILESASTNQTSMYLCASSLGSGADTQYFGPGTRLTVL.

The V and J genes are TRBV29-1 and TRBJ1-1; 10 bases fit TRBD1. Germline CDR1 SQVTM, CDR2 ANQGSEA. The trim removed 8 bases at V and 1 base at J, leaving 7 bases unmatched. The CDR3 has 14 residues. The CDR3 nucleotides read TGCAGCATCCGACAGGGGGCCAGGAACACTGAAGCTTTCTTT. This gives the protein CSIRQGARNTEAFF.

The chain uses TRBV14 and TRBJ2-5; 10 nucleotides align to TRBD2. CDR3 length equals 17 residues. V dropped 1 base and J dropped 1; count of bases not matched to a gene: 6. Germline V CDR1 and CDR2: SGHDN, FVKESK. The CDR3 reads CASSQGVASGSQETQYF. The CDR3 DNA is TGTGCCAGCAGCCAAGGAGTGGCTAGCGGGAGCCAAGAGACCCAGTACTTC.

The J gene is TRBJ2-3, the V gene TRBV14, with D possibly matching TRBD2 (6 bases). The V gene's germline CDR1 is SGHDN and CDR2 FVKESK. V dropped 0 bases and J dropped 2 bases, with 6 bases sitting between them. The CDR3 is made up of 14 amino acids. The CDR3 coding sequence is TGTGCCAGCAGCCAAGAGGACTACACAGATACGCAGTATTTT. Amino acids: CASSQEDYTDTQYF.

J is TRBJ2-3 and V is TRBV5-1, with a possible D match to TRBD1 (5 bases). Germline values: CDR1 SGHRS, CDR2 YFSETQ. The CDR3 extends over 14 amino acids. The V gene lost 4 bases and the J gene lost 5 bases, with 14 bases spanning the gap. CDR3 in amino acids: CASSPGQVRDTQYF. DNA of the CDR3: TGCGCCAGCAGCCCCGGACAAGTCAGAGATACGCAGTATTTT. The full variable domain, its missing parts supplied by reference TRBV5-1 and TRBJ2-3, is KAGVTQTPRYLIKTRGQQVTLSCSPISGHRSVSWYQQTPGQGLQFLFEYFSETQRNKGNFPGRFSGRQFSNSRSEMNVSTLELGDSALYLCASSPGQVRDTQYFGPGTRLTVL.

This clone was seen once. CDR3 amino acids: CASADTGTGASGGYNEQFF. CDR3 DNA: TGCGCCAGCGCCGACACCGGGACAGGGGCTAGCGGCGGGTACAATGAGCAGTTCTTC. This chain uses TRBV5-1 with TRBJ2-1, with 10 positions matching TRBD1. The CDR3 runs to 19 residues. With V trimmed by 7 bases and J by 4 bases, 20 bases remained unmatched. Germline-derived CDR1 and CDR2 are SGHRS and YFSETQ.

The chain links TRBV6-1 to TRBJ2-3, with 9 bases fitting TRBD1. V lost 6 bases and J lost 4; bases outside the gene matches: 2. CDR3 length: 13 amino acids. Germline values: CDR1 MNHNS, CDR2 SASEGT. The CDR3 nucleotides are TGTGCCAGCAGGGGACAGGGCTCAGATACGCAGTATTTT. This translates into CASRGQGSDTQYF.

The count of this clone is one. The genes are TRBV4-2 and TRBJ2-1, with TRBD2 matching over 7 bases. V gave up 0 bases and J gave up 7 bases; unmatched junction bases: 6. Germline assignment: CDR1 LGHNA and CDR2 YNFKEQ. The CDR3 has 15 residues. CDR3 residues: CASSQDLAGANEQFF. CDR3 sequence (DNA): TGTGCCAGCAGCCAAGATCTGGCGGGAGCTAATGAGCAGTTCTTC.